A single sample gave rise to the 10 T cell receptor beta chains below, sequenced in a study of blood T cell repertoires in COVID-19. Profiling relied on immunoSEQ multiplex PCR, and the TCRdb table lists in-frame clones only, not all of them. The sample has about 360,000 clones; about 88% are singletons. The source material was peripheral blood. All receptors come from a human donor in a cohort sampled during active COVID-19.

The gene calls are TRBV12-3 or TRBV12-4 and TRBJ2-7; weak D call: TRBD1 (6 bases). Trimming shortened V by 6 bases and J by 3 bases, and 12 bases separated the two germline ends. The CDR3 is made up of 13 amino acids. In nucleotides, the CDR3 is TGTGCCAGCAGGGCTACAGGGTTCTACGAGCAGTACTTC. As protein: CASRATGFYEQYF.

This clone showed up just a few times. The CDR3 here is CASSQGSRQINEKLFF. CDR3 nucleotide sequence: TGTGCCAGCAGCCAGGGTTCGCGACAGATTAATGAAAAACTGTTTTTT. The chain is built from TRBV4-2 and TRBJ1-4, with D maybe TRBD1 (5 bases). The germline gives CDR1 LGHNA, CDR2 YNFKEQ. Trimming pared 3 bases from V and 4 bases from J, leaving 15 bases between. The CDR3 consists of 16 residues.

This rearrangement joins TRBV30 to TRBJ1-1, with D tentatively TRBD1 (5 bases). Germline CDR1 is GTSNPN and CDR2 is SVGIG (reference sequence). The CDR3 sequence is 12 residues long. The V gene lost 5 bases and the J gene lost 3 bases, with 10 bases spanning the gap. The CDR3 region is CAWSDSYTEAFF. CDR3 DNA: TGTGCCTGGTCTGACAGTTACACTGAAGCTTTCTTT.

The V and J genes are TRBV6-1 and TRBJ1-3, with a weak D call TRBD1 (5 bases). CDR1 is MNHNS and CDR2 is SASEGT in the germline V gene. The V end was cut by 1 base, the J end by 0 bases, with 16 bases between. The CDR3 consists of 18 residues. CDR3: CASSEEWGGWISGNTIYF. In nucleotides, the CDR3 is TGTGCCAGCAGTGAAGAATGGGGGGGTTGGATCTCTGGAAACACCATATATTTT.

The rearrangement uses TRBV10-1 and TRBJ2-7; D is unresolved. V was shortened by 5 bases and J by 3 bases, with 20 bases between the two germline ends. Germline loops: CDR1 WNHNN, CDR2 SYGVQD (reference sequence). The CDR3 has 16 residues. The CDR3 sequence is CASSLPNSFDYYEQYF. Written as DNA, the CDR3 is TGCGCCAGCAGTCTACCCAATTCCTTCGATTACTACGAGCAGTACTTC.

The chain employs TRBV10-3 and TRBJ1-1; 12 positions match TRBD1. V lost 4 bases and J lost 7; bases outside the gene matches: 7. This CDR3 has 15 amino acids. Germline CDR1 is ENHRY and CDR2 is SYGVKD. The CDR3 loop is CAISGGQGAGDEAFF. CDR3 coding DNA: TGTGCCATCAGTGGGGGACAGGGGGCTGGAGATGAAGCTTTCTTT.

The chain recombines TRBV3-1 (or the pseudogene TRBV3-2) with TRBJ2-1; a possible D gene is TRBD2 (6 bases). Germline values: CDR1 LGHDT, CDR2 YNNKEL (reference sequence). CDR3 size: 13 residues. V lost 2 bases and J lost 8, with 10 bases in between. The CDR3 sequence: CASSQSGPDEQFF. DNA of the CDR3: TGTGCCAGCAGCCAAAGCGGGCCGGATGAGCAGTTCTTC.

The count of this clone is one. The rearrangement joins TRBV15 to TRBJ1-2; D ambiguous. Germline V gene sequence: CDR1 LNHNV, CDR2 YYDKDF (reference sequence). The V and J ends lost 0 bases and 8 bases respectively, with 7 bases between them. This CDR3 spans 12 amino acids. This chain's CDR3 is CATSRDQWGYTF. The CDR3 DNA sequence: TGTGCCACCAGCAGAGATCAGTGGGGCTACACCTTC. Supplemented by reference TRBV15 and TRBJ1-2, the full variable domain reads DAMVIQNPRYQVTQFGKPVTLSCSQTLNHNVMYWYQQKSSQAPKLLFHYYDKDFNNEADTPDNFQSRRPNTSFCFLDIRSPGLGDTAMYLCATSRDQWGYTFGSGTRLTVV.

V is TRBV11-2 and J is TRBJ2-1, with a tentative D call TRBD1 (6 bases). This CDR3 is built from 18 residues. The germline V and J ends were trimmed by 0 bases and 1 base, with 16 bases remaining between them. Germline V CDR1 and CDR2: SGHAT, FQNNGV. The CDR3 spells CASSLEPGAHGSYNEQFF. DNA of the CDR3: TGTGCCAGCAGCTTAGAACCAGGGGCCCACGGGTCCTACAATGAGCAGTTCTTC.

The table lists this clone with many counts. The CDR3 protein is CAGVPGQGVSGELFF. The CDR3 DNA sequence: TGTGCCGGCGTTCCGGGACAGGGGGTTAGCGGGGAGCTGTTTTTT. The gene calls are TRBV30 and TRBJ2-2; 11 bases fit TRBD1. The germline gives CDR1 GTSNPN, CDR2 SVGIG (reference sequence). The CDR3 is 15 amino acids. The ends lost 8 bases at V and 7 bases at J; junction bases unmatched: 12.